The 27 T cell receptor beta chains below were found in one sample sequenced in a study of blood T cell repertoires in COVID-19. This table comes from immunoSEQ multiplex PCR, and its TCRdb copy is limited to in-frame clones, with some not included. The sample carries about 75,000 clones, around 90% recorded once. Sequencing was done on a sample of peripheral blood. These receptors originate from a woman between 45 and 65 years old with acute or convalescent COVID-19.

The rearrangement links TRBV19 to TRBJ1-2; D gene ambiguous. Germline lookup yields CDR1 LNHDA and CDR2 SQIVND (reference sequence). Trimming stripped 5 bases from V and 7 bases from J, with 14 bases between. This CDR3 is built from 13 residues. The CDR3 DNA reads TGTGCCAGTAGTTCCTTCCCACTACCTGGCTACACCTTC. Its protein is CASSSFPLPGYTF.

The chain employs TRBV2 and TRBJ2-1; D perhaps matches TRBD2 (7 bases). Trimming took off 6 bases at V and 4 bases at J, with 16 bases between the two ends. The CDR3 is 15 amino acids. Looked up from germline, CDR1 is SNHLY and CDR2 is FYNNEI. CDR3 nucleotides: TGTGCCAGCAGAGCTACAGGGCGGGGGTACAATGAGCAGTTCTTC. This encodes CASRATGRGYNEQFF.

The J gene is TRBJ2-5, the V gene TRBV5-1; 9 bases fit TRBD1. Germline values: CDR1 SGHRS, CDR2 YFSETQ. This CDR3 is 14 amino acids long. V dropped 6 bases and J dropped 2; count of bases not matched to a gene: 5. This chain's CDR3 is CASNRQGGQETQYF. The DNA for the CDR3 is TGCGCCAGCAACAGACAGGGGGGACAAGAGACCCAGTACTTC. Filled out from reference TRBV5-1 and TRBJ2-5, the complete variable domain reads KAGVTQTPRYLIKTRGQQVTLSCSPISGHRSVSWYQQTPGQGLQFLFEYFSETQRNKGNFPGRFSGRQFSNSRSEMNVSTLELGDSALYLCASNRQGGQETQYFGPGTRLLVL.

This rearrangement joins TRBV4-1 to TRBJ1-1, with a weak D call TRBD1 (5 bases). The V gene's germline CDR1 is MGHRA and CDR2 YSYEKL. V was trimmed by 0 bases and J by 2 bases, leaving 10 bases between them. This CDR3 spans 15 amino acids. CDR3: CASSQELQVNTEAFF. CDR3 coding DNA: TGCGCCAGCAGCCAAGAATTACAGGTAAACACTGAAGCTTTCTTT.

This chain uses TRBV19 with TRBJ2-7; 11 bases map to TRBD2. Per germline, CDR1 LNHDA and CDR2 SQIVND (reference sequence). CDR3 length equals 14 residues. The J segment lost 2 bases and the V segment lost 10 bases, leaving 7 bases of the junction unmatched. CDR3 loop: CANGTSGKTYEQYF. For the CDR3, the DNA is TGTGCCAACGGGACTAGCGGAAAAACCTACGAGCAGTACTTC. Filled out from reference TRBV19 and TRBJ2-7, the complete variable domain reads DGGITQSPKYLFRKEGQNVTLSCEQNLNHDAMYWYRQDPGQGLRLIYYSQIVNDFQKGDIAEGYSVSREKKESFPLTVTSAQKNPTAFYLCANGTSGKTYEQYFGPGTRLTVT.

CDR3 loop: CASSADTHKQYF. CDR3 bases: TGTGCCAGCAGCGCGGACACCCATAAGCAGTATTTT. The chain is built from TRBV28 and TRBJ2-3; D is possibly TRBD1 (5 bases). The CDR3 loop spans 12 amino acids. V was pared by 6 bases and J by 11 bases, with 15 bases between. Germline V gene sequence: CDR1 MDHEN, CDR2 SYDVKM.

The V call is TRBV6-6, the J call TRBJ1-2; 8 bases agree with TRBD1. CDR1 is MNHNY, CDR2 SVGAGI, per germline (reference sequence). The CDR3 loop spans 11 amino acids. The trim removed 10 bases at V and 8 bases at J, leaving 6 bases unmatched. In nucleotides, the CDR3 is TGTGCCAACCGAGGACAGGGCGGCTACACCTTC. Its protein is CANRGQGGYTF.

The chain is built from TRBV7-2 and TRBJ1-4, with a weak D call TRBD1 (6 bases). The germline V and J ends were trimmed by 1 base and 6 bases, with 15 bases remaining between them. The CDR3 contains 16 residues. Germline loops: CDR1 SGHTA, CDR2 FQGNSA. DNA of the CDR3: TGTGCCAGCAGCTTAGGAGGGGCAGGGGCTCATGAAAAACTGTTTTTT. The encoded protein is CASSLGGAGAHEKLFF.

The CDR3 spells CASRGTGTSGISSYNEQFF. The CDR3 DNA reads TGCGCCAGCAGAGGTACCGGGACTAGCGGGATAAGCTCCTACAATGAGCAGTTCTTC. The chain joins TRBV4-1 to TRBJ2-1; 13 bases line up with TRBD2. V was clipped by 6 bases and J by 0 bases; unmatched bases: 11. The CDR3 totals 19 residues. In germline, CDR1 is MGHRA, CDR2 YSYEKL.

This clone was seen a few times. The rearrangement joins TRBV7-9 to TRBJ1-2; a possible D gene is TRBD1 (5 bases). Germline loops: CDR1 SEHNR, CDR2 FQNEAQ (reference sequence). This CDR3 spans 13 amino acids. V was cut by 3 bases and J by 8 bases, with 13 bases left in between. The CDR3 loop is CASSLGRGDGYTF. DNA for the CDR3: TGTGCCAGCAGCTTGGGGAGGGGAGACGGCTACACCTTC.

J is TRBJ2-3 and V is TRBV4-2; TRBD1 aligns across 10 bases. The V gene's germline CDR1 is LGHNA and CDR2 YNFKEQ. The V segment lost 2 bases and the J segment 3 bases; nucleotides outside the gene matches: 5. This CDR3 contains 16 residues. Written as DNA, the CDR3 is TGTGCCAGCAGCCAACTAGACAGGGGGCAAACAGATACGCAGTATTTT. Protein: CASSQLDRGQTDTQYF.

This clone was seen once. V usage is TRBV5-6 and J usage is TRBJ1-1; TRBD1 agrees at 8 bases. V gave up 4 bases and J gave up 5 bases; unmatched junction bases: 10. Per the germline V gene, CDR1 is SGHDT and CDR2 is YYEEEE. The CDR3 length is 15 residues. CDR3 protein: CASSGYDRGETEAFF. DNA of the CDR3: TGTGCCAGCAGCGGATACGACAGGGGTGAGACTGAAGCTTTCTTT.

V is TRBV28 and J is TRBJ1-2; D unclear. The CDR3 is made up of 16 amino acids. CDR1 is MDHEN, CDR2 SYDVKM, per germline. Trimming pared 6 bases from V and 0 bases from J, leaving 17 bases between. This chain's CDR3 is CASRPPTRASNYGYTF. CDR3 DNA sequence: TGTGCCAGCAGGCCCCCGACGAGGGCTTCTAACTATGGCTACACCTTC.

The CDR3 sequence is CASCRDRGSYEQYF. The CDR3 DNA reads TGTGCCAGCTGCCGGGACAGGGGCTCCTACGAGCAGTACTTC. This chain connects TRBV7-9 to TRBJ2-7; 10 bases match TRBD1. The trim removed 8 bases at V and 0 bases at J, leaving 4 bases unmatched. This CDR3 contains 14 residues. Germline CDR1 reads SEHNR; CDR2 reads FQNEAQ (reference sequence).

The CDR3 is CASSQFDRGLNGYTF. The CDR3 DNA is TGTGCCAGCAGCCAATTTGACAGGGGGCTTAATGGCTACACCTTC. V gene TRBV3-1 (or the pseudogene TRBV3-2) combines with J gene TRBJ1-2; 10 positions match TRBD1. Looked up from germline, CDR1 is LGHDT and CDR2 is YNNKEL (reference sequence). The trim removed 2 bases at V and 6 bases at J, leaving 6 bases unmatched. This CDR3 region has 15 residues.

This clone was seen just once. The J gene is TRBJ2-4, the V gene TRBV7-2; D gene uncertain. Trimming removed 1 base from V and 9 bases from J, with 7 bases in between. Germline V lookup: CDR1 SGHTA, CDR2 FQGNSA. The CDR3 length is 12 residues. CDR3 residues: CASSLGASIQYF. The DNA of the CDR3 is TGTGCCAGCAGCTTAGGCGCGAGCATTCAGTACTTC.

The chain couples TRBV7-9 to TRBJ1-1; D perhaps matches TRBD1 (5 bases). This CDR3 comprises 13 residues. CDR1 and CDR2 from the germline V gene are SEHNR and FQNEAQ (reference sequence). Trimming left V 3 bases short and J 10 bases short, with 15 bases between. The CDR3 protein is CASSFPREGLAFF. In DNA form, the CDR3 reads TGTGCCAGCAGCTTCCCGAGGGAGGGGCTAGCTTTCTTT.

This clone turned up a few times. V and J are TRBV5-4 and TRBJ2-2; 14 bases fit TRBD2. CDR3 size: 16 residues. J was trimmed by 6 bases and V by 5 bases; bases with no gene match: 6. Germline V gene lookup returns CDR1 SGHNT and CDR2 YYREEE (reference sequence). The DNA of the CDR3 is TGTGCCAGCAGATCCGGGACTAGCGGGAGTGCCGGGGAGCTGTTTTTT. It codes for CASRSGTSGSAGELFF.

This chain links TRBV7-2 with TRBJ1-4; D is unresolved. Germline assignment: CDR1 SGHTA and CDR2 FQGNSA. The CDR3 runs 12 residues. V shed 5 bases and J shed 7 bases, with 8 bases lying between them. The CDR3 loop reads CASSIVGEKLFF. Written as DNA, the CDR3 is TGTGCCAGCAGCATCGTCGGTGAAAAACTGTTTTTT. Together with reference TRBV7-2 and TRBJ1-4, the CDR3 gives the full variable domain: GAGVSQSPSNKVTEKGKDVELRCDPISGHTALYWYRQSLGQGLEFLIYFQGNSAPDKSGLPSDRFSAERTGGSVSTLTIQRTQQEDSAVYLCASSIVGEKLFFGSGTQLSVL.

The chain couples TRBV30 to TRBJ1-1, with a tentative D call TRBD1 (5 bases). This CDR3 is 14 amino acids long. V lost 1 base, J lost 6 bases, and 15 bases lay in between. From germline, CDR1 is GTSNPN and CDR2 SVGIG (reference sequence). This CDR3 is CAWSAPPQVSEAFF. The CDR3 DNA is TGTGCCTGGAGTGCACCCCCACAGGTTTCTGAAGCTTTCTTT.

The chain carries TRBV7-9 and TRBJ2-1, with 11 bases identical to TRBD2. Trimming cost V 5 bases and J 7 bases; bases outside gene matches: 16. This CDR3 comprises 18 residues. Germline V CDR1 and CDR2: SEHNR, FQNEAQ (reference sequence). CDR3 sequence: CASSLGTLAGGLMNEQFF. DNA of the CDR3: TGTGCCAGCAGCCTCGGCACCTTAGCGGGGGGGCTCATGAATGAGCAGTTCTTC.

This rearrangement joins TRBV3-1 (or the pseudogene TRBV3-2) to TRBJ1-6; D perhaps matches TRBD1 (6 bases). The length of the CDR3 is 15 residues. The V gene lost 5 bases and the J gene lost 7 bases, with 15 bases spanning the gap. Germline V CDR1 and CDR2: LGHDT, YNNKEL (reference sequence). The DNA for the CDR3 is TGTGCCAGCAGCGCTGACAGGTCTAGAAATTCACCCCTCCACTTT. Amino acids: CASSADRSRNSPLHF.

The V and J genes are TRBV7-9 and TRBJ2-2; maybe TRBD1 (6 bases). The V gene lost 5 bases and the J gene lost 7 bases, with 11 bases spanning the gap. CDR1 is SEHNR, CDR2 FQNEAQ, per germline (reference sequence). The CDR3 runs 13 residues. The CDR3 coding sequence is TGTGCCAGCAGCCCAACAGGGAACGGGGAGCTGTTTTTT. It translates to CASSPTGNGELFF.

The CDR3: CASALLGTYEQYF. The DNA for the CDR3 is TGTGCCAGCGCTCTTCTTGGGACTTACGAGCAGTACTTC. The chain links TRBV7-9 to TRBJ2-7; perhaps TRBD2 as D (6 bases). CDR1 is SEHNR, CDR2 FQNEAQ, per germline (reference sequence). Trimming left V 8 bases short and J 4 bases short, with 15 bases between. The CDR3 contains 13 residues.

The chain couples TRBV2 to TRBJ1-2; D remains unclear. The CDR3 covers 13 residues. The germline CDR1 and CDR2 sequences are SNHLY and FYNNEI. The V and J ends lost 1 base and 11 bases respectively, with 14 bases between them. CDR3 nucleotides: TGTGCCAGCAGTGAAGGGGTCCCGCCCAGGTACACCTTC. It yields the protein CASSEGVPPRYTF.

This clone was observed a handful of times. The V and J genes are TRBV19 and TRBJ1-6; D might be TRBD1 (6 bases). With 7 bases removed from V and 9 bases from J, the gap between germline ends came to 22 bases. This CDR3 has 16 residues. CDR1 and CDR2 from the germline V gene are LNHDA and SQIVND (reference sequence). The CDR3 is CASNPGQPYGGSPLHF. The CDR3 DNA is TGTGCCAGTAACCCAGGACAGCCTTACGGAGGTTCACCCCTCCACTTT. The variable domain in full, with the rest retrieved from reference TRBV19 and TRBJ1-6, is DGGITQSPKYLFRKEGQNVTLSCEQNLNHDAMYWYRQDPGQGLRLIYYSQIVNDFQKGDIAEGYSVSREKKESFPLTVTSAQKNPTAFYLCASNPGQPYGGSPLHFGNGTRLTVT.

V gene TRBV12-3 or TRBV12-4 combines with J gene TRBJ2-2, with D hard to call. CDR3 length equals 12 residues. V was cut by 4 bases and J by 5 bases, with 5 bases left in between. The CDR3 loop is CASSSGTGELFF. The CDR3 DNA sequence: TGTGCCAGCAGTTCCGGGACCGGGGAGCTGTTTTTT.